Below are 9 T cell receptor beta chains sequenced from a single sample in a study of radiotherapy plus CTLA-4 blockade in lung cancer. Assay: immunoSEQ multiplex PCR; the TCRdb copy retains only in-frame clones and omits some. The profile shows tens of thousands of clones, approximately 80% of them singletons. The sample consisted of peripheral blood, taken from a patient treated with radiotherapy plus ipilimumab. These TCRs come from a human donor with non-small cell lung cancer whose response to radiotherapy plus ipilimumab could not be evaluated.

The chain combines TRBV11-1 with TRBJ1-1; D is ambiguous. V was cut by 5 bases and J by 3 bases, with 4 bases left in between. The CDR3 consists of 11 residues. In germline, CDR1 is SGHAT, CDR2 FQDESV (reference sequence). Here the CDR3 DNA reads TGTGCCAGCAGCCCATACACTGAAGCTTTCTTT. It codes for CASSPYTEAFF.

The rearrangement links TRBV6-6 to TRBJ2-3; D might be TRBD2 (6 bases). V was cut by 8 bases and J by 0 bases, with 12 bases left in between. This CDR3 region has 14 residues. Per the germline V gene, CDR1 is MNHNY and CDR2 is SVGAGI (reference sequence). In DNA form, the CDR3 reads TGTGCCAGCTGTGAGCGGGTGAGCACAGATACGCAGTATTTT. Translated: CASCERVSTDTQYF.

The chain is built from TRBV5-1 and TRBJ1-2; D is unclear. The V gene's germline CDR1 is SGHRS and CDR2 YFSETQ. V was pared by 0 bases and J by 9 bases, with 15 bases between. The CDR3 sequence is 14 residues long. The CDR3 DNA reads TGCGCCAGCAGCTTGGTACCGGAGTCTAATCGCTACACCTTC. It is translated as CASSLVPESNRYTF.

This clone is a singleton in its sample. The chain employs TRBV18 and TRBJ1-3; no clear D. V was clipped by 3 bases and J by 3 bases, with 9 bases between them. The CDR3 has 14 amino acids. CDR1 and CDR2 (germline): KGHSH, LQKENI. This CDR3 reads CASSPVTGGNTIYF. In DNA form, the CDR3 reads TGTGCCAGCTCACCGGTGACGGGTGGAAACACCATATATTTT.

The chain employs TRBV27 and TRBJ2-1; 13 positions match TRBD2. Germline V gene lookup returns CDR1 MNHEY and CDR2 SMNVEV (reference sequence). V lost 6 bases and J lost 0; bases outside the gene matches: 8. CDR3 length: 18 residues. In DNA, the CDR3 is TGTGCCAGCAGCCCAAGTCGACTAGCGGGAGGCTCCTACAATGAGCAGTTCTTC. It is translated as CASSPSRLAGGSYNEQFF.

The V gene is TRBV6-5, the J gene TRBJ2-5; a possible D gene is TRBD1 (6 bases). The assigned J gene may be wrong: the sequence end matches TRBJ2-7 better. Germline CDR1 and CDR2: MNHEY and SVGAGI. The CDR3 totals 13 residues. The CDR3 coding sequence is TGTGCCAGCAGCTGGACGCAGGGGAACGAGCAGTACTTC. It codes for CASSWTQGNEQYF.

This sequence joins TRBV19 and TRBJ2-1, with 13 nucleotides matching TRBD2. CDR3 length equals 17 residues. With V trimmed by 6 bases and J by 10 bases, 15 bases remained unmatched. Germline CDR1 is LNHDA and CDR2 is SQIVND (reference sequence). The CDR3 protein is CASSSRAGTSGNSEQFF. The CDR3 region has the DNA TGTGCCAGTAGCTCCAGGGCCGGGACTAGCGGGAATAGCGAGCAGTTCTTC.

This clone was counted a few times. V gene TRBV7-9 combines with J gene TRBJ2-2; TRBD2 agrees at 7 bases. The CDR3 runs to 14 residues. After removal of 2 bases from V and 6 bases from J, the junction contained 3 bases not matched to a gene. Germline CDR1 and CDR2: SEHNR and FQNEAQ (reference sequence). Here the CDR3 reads CASSLSGGAGELFF. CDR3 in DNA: TGTGCCAGCAGCTTATCTGGGGGGGCCGGGGAGCTGTTTTTT.

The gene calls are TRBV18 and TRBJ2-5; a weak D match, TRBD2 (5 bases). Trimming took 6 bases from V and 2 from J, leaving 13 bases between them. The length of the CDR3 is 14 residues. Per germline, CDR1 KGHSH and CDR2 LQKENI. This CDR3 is CASSLASLQETQYF. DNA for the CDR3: TGTGCCAGCTCCTTGGCTAGCCTACAAGAGACCCAGTACTTC.